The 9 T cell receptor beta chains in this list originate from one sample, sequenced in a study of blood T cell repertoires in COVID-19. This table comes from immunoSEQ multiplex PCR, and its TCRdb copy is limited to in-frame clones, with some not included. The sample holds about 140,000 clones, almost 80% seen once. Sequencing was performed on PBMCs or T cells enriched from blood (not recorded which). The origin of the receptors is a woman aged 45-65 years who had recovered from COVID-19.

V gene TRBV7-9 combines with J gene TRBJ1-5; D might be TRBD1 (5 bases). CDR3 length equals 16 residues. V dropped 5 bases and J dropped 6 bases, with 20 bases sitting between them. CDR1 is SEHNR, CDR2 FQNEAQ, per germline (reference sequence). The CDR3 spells CASSPTTAVRGQPQHF. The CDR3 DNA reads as TGTGCCAGCAGCCCGACGACAGCAGTCCGCGGTCAGCCCCAGCATTTT.

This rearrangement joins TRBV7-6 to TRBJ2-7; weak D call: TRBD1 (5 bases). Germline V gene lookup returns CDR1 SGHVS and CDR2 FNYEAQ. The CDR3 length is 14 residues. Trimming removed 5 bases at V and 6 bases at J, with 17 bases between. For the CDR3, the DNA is TGTGCCAGCAGCCATACACCAGGGCAAGGCGAGCAGTACTTC. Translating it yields CASSHTPGQGEQYF.

This CDR3 is CASSPQGSGEKLFF. CDR3 DNA: TGCGCCAGCAGCCCACAGGGGTCTGGTGAAAAACTGTTTTTT. The V and J genes are TRBV5-1 and TRBJ1-4, with 7 bases matching TRBD1. Germline V gene data show CDR1 as SGHRS and CDR2 as YFSETQ. The junction had 7 bases not matched to a gene; V was cut back by 4 bases and J by 7 bases. The length of the CDR3 is 14 residues.

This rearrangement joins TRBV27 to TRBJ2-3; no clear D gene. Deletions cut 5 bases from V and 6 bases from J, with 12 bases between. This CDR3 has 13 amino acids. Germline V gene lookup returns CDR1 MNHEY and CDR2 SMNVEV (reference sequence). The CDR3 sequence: CASSPQAPDTQYF. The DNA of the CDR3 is TGTGCCAGCAGTCCGCAAGCACCTGATACGCAGTATTTT.

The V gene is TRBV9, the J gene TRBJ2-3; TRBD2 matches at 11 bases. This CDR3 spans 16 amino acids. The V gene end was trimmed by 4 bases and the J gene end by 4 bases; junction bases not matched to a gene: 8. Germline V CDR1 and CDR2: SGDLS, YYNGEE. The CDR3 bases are TGTGCCAGCAGCCCAAGACTAGCGGGAACCGCAGATACGCAGTATTTT. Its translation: CASSPRLAGTADTQYF.

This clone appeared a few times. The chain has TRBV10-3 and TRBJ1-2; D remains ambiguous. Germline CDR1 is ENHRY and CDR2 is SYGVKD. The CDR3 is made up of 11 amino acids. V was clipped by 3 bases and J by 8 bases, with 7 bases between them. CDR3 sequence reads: CAISDLLGYTF. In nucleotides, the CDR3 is TGTGCCATCAGTGATCTCTTGGGCTACACCTTC.

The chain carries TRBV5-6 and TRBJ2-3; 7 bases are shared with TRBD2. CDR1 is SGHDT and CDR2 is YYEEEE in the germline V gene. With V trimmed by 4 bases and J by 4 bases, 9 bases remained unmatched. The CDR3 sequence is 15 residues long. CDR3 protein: CASSLVAGEADTQYF. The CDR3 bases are TGTGCCAGCAGCCTGGTGGCGGGGGAGGCAGATACGCAGTATTTT.

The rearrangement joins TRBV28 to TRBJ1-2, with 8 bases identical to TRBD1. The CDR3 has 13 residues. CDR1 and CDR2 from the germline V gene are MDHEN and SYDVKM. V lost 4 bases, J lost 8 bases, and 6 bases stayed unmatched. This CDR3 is CASSSPGTGGYTF. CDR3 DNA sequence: TGTGCCAGCAGTTCCCCTGGGACAGGCGGCTACACCTTC.

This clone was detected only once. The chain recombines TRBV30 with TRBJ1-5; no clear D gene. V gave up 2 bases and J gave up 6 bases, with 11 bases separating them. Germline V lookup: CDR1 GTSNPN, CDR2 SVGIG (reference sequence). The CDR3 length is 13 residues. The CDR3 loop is CAWSPGMGQPQHF. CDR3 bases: TGTGCCTGGAGTCCGGGTATGGGTCAGCCCCAGCATTTT.